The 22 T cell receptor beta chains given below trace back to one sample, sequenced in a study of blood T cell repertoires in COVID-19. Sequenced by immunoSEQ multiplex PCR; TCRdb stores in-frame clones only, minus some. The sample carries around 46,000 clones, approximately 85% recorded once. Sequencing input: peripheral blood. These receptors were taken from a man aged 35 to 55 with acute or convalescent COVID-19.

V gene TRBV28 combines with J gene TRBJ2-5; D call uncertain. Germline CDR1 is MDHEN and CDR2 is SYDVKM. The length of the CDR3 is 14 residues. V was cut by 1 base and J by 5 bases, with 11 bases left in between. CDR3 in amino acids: CASSLLARVETQYF. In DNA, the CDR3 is TGTGCCAGCAGTTTATTGGCCCGGGTGGAGACCCAGTACTTC.

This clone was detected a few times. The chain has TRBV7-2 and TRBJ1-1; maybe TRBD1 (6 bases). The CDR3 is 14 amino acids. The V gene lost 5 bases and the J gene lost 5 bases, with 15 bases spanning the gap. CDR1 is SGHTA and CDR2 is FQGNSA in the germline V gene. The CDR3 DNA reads TGTGCCAGCAGCGCTATAAGCAGGGGAACTGAAGCTTTCTTT. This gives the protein CASSAISRGTEAFF.

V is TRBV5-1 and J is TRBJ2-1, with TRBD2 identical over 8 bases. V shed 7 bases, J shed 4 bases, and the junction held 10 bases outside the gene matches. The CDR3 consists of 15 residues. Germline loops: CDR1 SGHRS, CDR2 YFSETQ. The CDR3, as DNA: TGCGCCAGCGGGCCCGGGGGCGGGGGGTACAATGAGCAGTTCTTC. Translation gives CASGPGGGGYNEQFF.

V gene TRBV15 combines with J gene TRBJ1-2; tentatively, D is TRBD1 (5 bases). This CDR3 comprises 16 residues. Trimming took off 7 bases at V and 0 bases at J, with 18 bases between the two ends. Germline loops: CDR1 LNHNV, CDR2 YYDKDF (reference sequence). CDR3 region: CATTERGRSSNYGYTF. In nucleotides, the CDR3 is TGTGCCACCACGGAAAGGGGCAGGAGTTCTAACTATGGCTACACCTTC.

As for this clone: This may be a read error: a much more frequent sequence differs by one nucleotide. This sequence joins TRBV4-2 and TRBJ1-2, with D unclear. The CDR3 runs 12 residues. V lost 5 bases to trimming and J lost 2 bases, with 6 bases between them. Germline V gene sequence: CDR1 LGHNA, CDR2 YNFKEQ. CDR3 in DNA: TGTGCCAGCAGCGTACAGAACTATGGCTACACCTTC. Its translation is CASSVQNYGYTF.

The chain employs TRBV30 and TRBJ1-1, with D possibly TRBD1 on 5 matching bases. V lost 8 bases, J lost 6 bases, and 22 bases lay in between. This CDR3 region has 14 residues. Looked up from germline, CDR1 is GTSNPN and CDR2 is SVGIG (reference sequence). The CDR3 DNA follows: TGTGCCGGAACGGGGGGGTATGTTATACCTGAAGCTTTCTTT. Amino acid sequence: CAGTGGYVIPEAFF.

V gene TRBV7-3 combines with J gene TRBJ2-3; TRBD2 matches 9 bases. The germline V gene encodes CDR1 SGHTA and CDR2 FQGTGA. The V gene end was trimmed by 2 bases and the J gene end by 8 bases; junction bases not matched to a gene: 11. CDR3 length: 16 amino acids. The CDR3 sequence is CASSLVSAGGLGTQYF. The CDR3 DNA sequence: TGTGCCAGCAGCTTAGTTTCAGCGGGGGGACTGGGTACGCAGTATTTT.

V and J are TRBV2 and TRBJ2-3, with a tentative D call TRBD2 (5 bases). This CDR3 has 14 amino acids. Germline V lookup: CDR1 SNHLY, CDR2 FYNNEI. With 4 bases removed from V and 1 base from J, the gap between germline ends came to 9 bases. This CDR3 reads CASSVREGTDTQYF. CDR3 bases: TGTGCCAGCAGTGTGAGGGAAGGCACAGATACGCAGTATTTT.

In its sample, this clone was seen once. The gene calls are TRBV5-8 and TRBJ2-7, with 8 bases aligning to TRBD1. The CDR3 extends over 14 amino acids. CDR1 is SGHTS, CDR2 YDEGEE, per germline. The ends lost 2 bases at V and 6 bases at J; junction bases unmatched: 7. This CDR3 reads CASSFGQGAGEQYF. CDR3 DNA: TGTGCCAGCAGCTTCGGGCAGGGGGCCGGCGAGCAGTACTTC.

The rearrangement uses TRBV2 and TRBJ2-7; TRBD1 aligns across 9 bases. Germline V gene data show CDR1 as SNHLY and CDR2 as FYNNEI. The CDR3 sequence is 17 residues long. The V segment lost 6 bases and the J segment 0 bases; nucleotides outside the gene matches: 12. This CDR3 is CASRGGLSGQGSYEQYF. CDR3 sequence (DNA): TGTGCCAGCAGGGGAGGCCTCTCGGGACAGGGCTCCTACGAGCAGTACTTC.

Written as DNA, the CDR3 is TGTGCCACCAGCCGACACCAAAGTGGGTTCGAGCAGTACTTC. Translated, it gives CATSRHQSGFEQYF. The chain has TRBV15 and TRBJ2-7, with unresolved D. The CDR3 sequence is 14 residues long. The germline V gene encodes CDR1 LNHNV and CDR2 YYDKDF (reference sequence). V was clipped by 5 bases and J by 6 bases, with 17 bases between them.

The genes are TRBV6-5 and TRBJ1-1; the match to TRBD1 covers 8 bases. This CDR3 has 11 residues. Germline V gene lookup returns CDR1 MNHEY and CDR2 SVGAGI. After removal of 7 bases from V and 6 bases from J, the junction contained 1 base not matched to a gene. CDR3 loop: CASNRGAEAFF. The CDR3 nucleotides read TGTGCCAGCAACAGGGGGGCTGAAGCTTTCTTT.

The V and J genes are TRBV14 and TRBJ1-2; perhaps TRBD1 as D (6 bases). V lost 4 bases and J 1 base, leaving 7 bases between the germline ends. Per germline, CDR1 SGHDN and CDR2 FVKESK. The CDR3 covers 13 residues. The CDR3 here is CASSRDINYGYTF. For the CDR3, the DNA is TGTGCCAGCAGCCGGGACATTAACTATGGCTACACCTTC.

Here the CDR3 DNA reads TGCGCCAGCAGCCAAGATCTGGTGTGGGGGGGAGTGGGTTCACCCCTCCACTTT. Protein: CASSQDLVWGGVGSPLHF. The rearrangement joins TRBV4-3 to TRBJ1-6; maybe TRBD1 (5 bases). V lost 0 bases, J lost 9 bases, and 21 bases lay in between. This CDR3 is 18 amino acids long. Germline CDR1 reads LGHNA; CDR2 reads YSLEER.

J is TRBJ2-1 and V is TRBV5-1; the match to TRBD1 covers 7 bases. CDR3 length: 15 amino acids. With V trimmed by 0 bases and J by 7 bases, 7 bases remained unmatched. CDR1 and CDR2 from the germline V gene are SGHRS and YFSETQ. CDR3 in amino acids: CASSLEAGGWNEQFF. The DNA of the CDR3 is TGCGCCAGCAGCTTGGAGGCAGGGGGTTGGAATGAGCAGTTCTTC.

CDR3 sequence reads: CASSDGQTSSYNEQFF. The CDR3 DNA sequence: TGCGCCAGCAGCGATGGACAGACGAGCTCCTACAATGAGCAGTTCTTC. The chain combines TRBV4-1 with TRBJ2-1, with TRBD1 as a possible D gene (6 bases). V was cut by 5 bases and J by 0 bases, with 14 bases left in between. The germline CDR1 and CDR2 sequences are MGHRA and YSYEKL. CDR3 length equals 16 residues.

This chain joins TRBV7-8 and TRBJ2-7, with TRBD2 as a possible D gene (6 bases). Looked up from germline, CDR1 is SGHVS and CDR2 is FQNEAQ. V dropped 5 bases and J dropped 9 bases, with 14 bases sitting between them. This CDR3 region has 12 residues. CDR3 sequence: CASSRGGAPQYF. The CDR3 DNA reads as TGTGCCAGCAGCCGAGGCGGGGCACCGCAGTACTTC.

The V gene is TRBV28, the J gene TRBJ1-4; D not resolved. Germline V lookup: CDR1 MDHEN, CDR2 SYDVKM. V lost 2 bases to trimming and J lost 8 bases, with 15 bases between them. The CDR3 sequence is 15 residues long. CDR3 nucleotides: TGTGCCAGCAGTTTAATCTCCGCGACTTACGAAAAACTGTTTTTT. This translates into CASSLISATYEKLFF. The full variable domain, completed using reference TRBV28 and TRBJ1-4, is DVKVTQSSRYLVKRTGEKVFLECVQDMDHENMFWYRQDPGLGLRLIYFSYDVKMKEKGDIPEGYSVSREKKERFSLILESASTNQTSMYLCASSLISATYEKLFFGSGTQLSVL.

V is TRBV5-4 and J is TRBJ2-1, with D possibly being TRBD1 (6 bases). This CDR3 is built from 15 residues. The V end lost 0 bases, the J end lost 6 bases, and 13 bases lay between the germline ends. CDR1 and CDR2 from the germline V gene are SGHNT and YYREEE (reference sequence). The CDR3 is CASSLDATGRNEQFF. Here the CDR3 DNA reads TGTGCCAGCAGCTTGGACGCGACAGGCCGCAATGAGCAGTTCTTC.

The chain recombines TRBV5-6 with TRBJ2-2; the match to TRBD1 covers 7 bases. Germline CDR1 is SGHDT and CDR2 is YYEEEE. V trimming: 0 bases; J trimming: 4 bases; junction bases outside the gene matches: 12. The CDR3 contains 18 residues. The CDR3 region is CASSLVGQTLRGTGELFF. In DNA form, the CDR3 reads TGTGCCAGCAGCTTGGTGGGACAGACGCTCCGTGGCACCGGGGAGCTGTTTTTT. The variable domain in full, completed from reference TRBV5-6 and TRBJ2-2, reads DAGVTQSPTHLIKTRGQQVTLRCSPKSGHDTVSWYQQALGQGPQFIFQYYEEEERQRGNFPDRFSGHQFPNYSSELNVNALLLGDSALYLCASSLVGQTLRGTGELFFGEGSRLTVL.

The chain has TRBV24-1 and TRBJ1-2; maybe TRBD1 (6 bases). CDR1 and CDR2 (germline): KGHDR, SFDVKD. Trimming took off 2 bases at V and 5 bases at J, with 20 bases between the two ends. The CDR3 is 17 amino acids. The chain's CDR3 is CATSDSHPNRDLYGYTF. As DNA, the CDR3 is TGTGCCACCAGTGATTCGCATCCAAACAGGGACCTTTATGGCTACACCTTC.

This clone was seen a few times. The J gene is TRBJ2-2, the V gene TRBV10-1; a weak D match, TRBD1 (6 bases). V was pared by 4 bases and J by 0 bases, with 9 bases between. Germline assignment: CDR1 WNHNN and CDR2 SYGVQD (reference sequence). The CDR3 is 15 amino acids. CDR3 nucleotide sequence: TGCGCCAGCAGTGCCGGGACATCGAACACCGGGGAGCTGTTTTTT. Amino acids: CASSAGTSNTGELFF.